Listed below are T cell receptor beta chains from one sample, sequenced in a study of identical twins. From the 5' RACE reads, TCRdb called clonotypes with MiXCR, one entry per CDR3 protein. Here the sample spans about 470,000 distinct CDR3 sequences, less than 25% being singletons. The same specimen was also included in a second study, on T cells expressing NK-cell markers.

The sample was CD4+ T cells sorted from blood. These receptor sequences come from a woman under 30 in good health. Both conserved end residues are part of each CDR3. A D gene is named only where the DNA matches it firmly. Only some rows state a clone size, as once, few, many or a class for expanded clones.

>few|TRBJ2-7|-|TRBV3-1
TGTGCCAGTTCGCGGGGCCCCTACGAGCAGTACTTC
CASSRGPYEQYF
>-|TRBJ2-1|TRBD1|TRBV10-2
TGCGCCAGCCGTCTTCCCGGGACAGGGGGATACAATGAGCAGTTCTTC
CASRLPGTGGYNEQFF
>few|TRBJ2-1|TRBD2|TRBV5-1
TGCGCCAGCAGGGTCTGGCTAGCGGGGACAAATGAGCAGTTCTTC
CASRVWLAGTNEQFF
>many|TRBJ2-7|-|TRBV5-1
TGTGCCAGCAGCTTAGGGCGCTACGAGCAGTACTTC
CASSLGRYEQYF
>-|TRBJ1-2|-|TRBV5-1
TGCGCCAGCAGCTTTTTGGGGGCTCTTTTGGCTAACTATGGCTACACCTTC
CASSFLGALLANYGYTF
>few|TRBJ1-5|-|TRBV27
TGTGCCAGCAGTTTAGAGGGTATAGGAGATCAGCCCCAGCATTTT
CASSLEGIGDQPQHF
>few|TRBJ2-4|TRBD1|TRBV20-1
TGCAGTGCCACCACAGGGGTGGACATTCAGTACTTC
CSATTGVDIQYF
>few|TRBJ2-4|TRBD2|TRBV30
TGTGCCTGGAGGCCGAGCGGGACCAGAAACATTCAGTACTTC
CAWRPSGTRNIQYF
>-|TRBJ2-3|-|TRBV14
TGTGCCAGCAGCCAACGAGGGGGGATCACAGATACGCAGTATTTT
CASSQRGGITDTQYF
>-|TRBJ1-4|-|TRBV27
TGTGCCAGCAGTCCACCCGGACGTCTGGCGGAGGGTAAACTGTTTTTT
CASSPPGRLAEGKLFF
>-|TRBJ2-2|-|TRBV7-9
TGTGCCAGCAGCCGTCAGGGTAGAGACACCGGGGAGCTGTTTTTT
CASSRQGRDTGELFF
>-|TRBJ2-3|-|TRBV18
TGTGCCAGCTCTGCCGTCTCTAGCACAGATACGCAGTATTTT
CASSAVSSTDTQYF
>-|TRBJ1-5|-|TRBV6-1
TGTGCCAGCAGTGGAGGTAGTGGCAATCAGCCCCAGCATTTT
CASSGGSGNQPQHF
>few|TRBJ2-3|-|TRBV20-1
TGCAGTGCTAGAGATCAGGGCTGGGGCACAGATACGCAGTATTTT
CSARDQGWGTDTQYF
>few|TRBJ1-2|-|TRBV11-2
TGTGCCAGCAGCTGGGTGGAGGGCGGCTACACCTTC
CASSWVEGGYTF
>few|TRBJ2-1|-|TRBV7-2
TGTGCCAGCAGCTTAAAAGCCAACTCCTACAATGAGCAGTTCTTC
CASSLKANSYNEQFF
>-|TRBJ1-6|TRBD1|TRBV20-1
TGCAGTGCTAGGGGACAGGGCGCCTATAATTCACCCCTCCACTTT
CSARGQGAYNSPLHF
>few|TRBJ2-1|-|TRBV5-1
TGCGCCAGCAGCTTGGGGGGGGGCCCACAGGTTAATGAGCAGTTCTTC
CASSLGGGPQVNEQFF
>many|TRBJ1-5|TRBD1|TRBV27
TGTGCCAGCAGTTTCAGTTGGGGGGACAGGGGCAATCAGCCCCAGCATTTT
CASSFSWGDRGNQPQHF
>-|TRBJ2-6|-|TRBV5-1
TGCGCCAGCAGGACCGGGACAAACTCTGGGGCCAACGTCCTGACTTTC
CASRTGTNSGANVLTF
>-|TRBJ2-5|-|TRBV6-1
TGTGCCAGCAGCCAGGGATCAGAGGGATGGACCCAGTACTTC
CASSQGSEGWTQYF
>few|TRBJ2-7|-|TRBV7-2
TGTGCCAGCAGCTTGGCAGGGGGAGGGTACGAGCAGTACTTC
CASSLAGGGYEQYF
>many|TRBJ2-1|TRBD2|TRBV7-2
TGTGCCAGCAGCCAAGGGACTAGCTCCTACAATGAGCAGTTCTTC
CASSQGTSSYNEQFF
>few|TRBJ2-1|-|TRBV4-1
TGCGCCAGCAGCCAGCTCCTTGGGCTCCAGCAGTTCTTC
CASSQLLGLQQFF
>few|TRBJ2-3|TRBD2|TRBV24-1
TGTGCCACCAGTGGAACTAGCGGACCCACAGATACGCAGTATTTT
CATSGTSGPTDTQYF
>-|TRBJ1-2|TRBD1|TRBV11-2
TGTGCCAGCAGCGGGCGGACAGGGGAGAACTATGGCTACACCTTC
CASSGRTGENYGYTF
>-|TRBJ2-3|TRBD1|TRBV5-1
TGCGCCAGCAGGACAGGGGGTAGCACAGATACGCAGTATTTT
CASRTGGSTDTQYF
>-|TRBJ2-2|-|TRBV14
TGTGCCAGCAGCCCACTACGGGGCCCCTACACCGGGGAGCTGTTTTTT
CASSPLRGPYTGELFF
>-|TRBJ2-5|-|TRBV7-6
TGTGCCAGCAGTTCAGGGCCAAACACCCAAGAGACCCAGTACTTC
CASSSGPNTQETQYF
>few|TRBJ2-7|-|TRBV2
TGTGCCAGCAGTGAAGCGATGGTGGAGCAGTACTTC
CASSEAMVEQYF
>-|TRBJ2-7|-|TRBV5-1
TGCGCCAGCAGCCGACAGCTCTCCTACGAGCAGTACTTC
CASSRQLSYEQYF
>once|TRBJ1-4|-|TRBV6-2/TRBV6-3
TGTGCCAGCAGTCAACTGCGAGCTAGTGAAAAACTGTTTTTT
CASSQLRASEKLFF
>-|TRBJ2-7|-|TRBV5-8
TGTGCCAGCACCCTGGGGACCCGGTCCCACTACGAGCAGTACTTC
CASTLGTRSHYEQYF
>few|TRBJ2-1|-|TRBV10-3
TGTGCCATCAGAGAGAACCCCTTCGATTTCTACAATGAGCAGTTCTTC
CAIRENPFDFYNEQFF
>few|TRBJ1-1|-|TRBV5-1
TGCGCCAGCAGCTTGGCTTCAGGGGACACTGAAGCTTTCTTT
CASSLASGDTEAFF
>-|TRBJ2-7|TRBD2|TRBV7-9
TGTGCCAGCAGCTTAGGCGGGGGAAGAGGATACGAGCAGTACTTC
CASSLGGGRGYEQYF
>-|TRBJ1-2|-|TRBV5-1
TGCGCCAGCAGCTCAAGCCAGGGGTTCTATGGCTACACCTTC
CASSSSQGFYGYTF
>few|TRBJ1-1|-|TRBV4-3
TGCGCCAGCAGCCAAGATATAAGGACTGAAGCTTTCTTT
CASSQDIRTEAFF
>-|TRBJ1-5|-|TRBV5-1
TGCGCCAGCAGCTTAAGACCTGACACTGGAAATCAGCCCCAGCATTTT
CASSLRPDTGNQPQHF
>-|TRBJ2-1|-|TRBV20-1
TGCAGTGCTGATCAAGGGGGGGTACCATACAATGAGCAGTTCTTC
CSADQGGVPYNEQFF
>-|TRBJ1-1|-|TRBV21-1
TGTGCCAGCAGCAATCCCCTGCGAGGGGGCTGGAGCACTGAAGCTTTCTTT
CASSNPLRGGWSTEAFF
>-|TRBJ2-3|TRBD2|TRBV11-2
TGTGCCAGCAGCTTGGGAGGGAGCTATGTCGATACGCAGTATTTT
CASSLGGSYVDTQYF
>-|TRBJ2-5|TRBD1|TRBV20-1
TGCAGTGCTAACCGGGACAGGGCAGAGACCCAGTACTTC
CSANRDRAETQYF
>few|TRBJ1-4|-|TRBV20-1
TGCAGTGCTAGAGATCAAGGAGAAAAACTGTTTTTT
CSARDQGEKLFF
>-|TRBJ1-4|-|TRBV20-1
TGCAGTGCTTCAGGGATTTGGAATGAAAAACTGTTTTTT
CSASGIWNEKLFF
>-|TRBJ2-3|TRBD2|TRBV6-5
TGTGCCAGCAGTTATCGTCTAGCGGGGCGAACAAATACGCAGTATTTT
CASSYRLAGRTNTQYF
>few|TRBJ1-5|-|TRBV20-1
TGCAGTGCTAGCCAGGGGCATAGCAATCAGCCCCAGCATTTT
CSASQGHSNQPQHF
>few|TRBJ2-7|TRBD2|TRBV7-3
TGTGCCAGCAGCTTAACACTAGCGGGGGTGTACGAGCAGTACTTC
CASSLTLAGVYEQYF
>few|TRBJ1-2|-|TRBV10-3
TGTGCCATCAGTGAGTGGGTCTCCGGGAGCTATGGCTACACCTTC
CAISEWVSGSYGYTF
>-|TRBJ2-5|-|TRBV9
TGTGCCAGCAGCGCGGAGGCGTACCAAGAGACCCAGTACTTC
CASSAEAYQETQYF
>few|TRBJ1-2|-|TRBV12-3/TRBV12-4
TGTGCCAGCAGTTTCACTTCGAATGGCTACACCTTC
CASSFTSNGYTF
>-|TRBJ1-2|TRBD1|TRBV5-1
TGCGCCAGCAGCAGAACTCCGGGACAGGAAGGGAGCTACACCTTC
CASSRTPGQEGSYTF
>few|TRBJ2-5|-|TRBV5-1
TGCGCCAGCAGATCGGGCCAAGAGACCCAGTACTTC
CASRSGQETQYF